This T cell receptor (beta chain) is from a study of T cells in localized non-small cell lung cancer. About this clone: The antigen is unknown. The junction departs from the called germline gene at one end, perhaps through a read error.

TCRdb keeps only in-frame clones here, not all; method: immunoSEQ multiplex PCR. This sample carries 26,000 or so clones, approximately 86% of them seen once, and the ten largest clones take nearly 7%. Study-level results: Appearances in adjacent lung were noted for a median 57 of the top 100 tumor clones. Those with higher blood T cell density had longer overall survival. Analysis by sequencing included only one tumor region, so heterogeneity remains possible.

The material was peripheral blood, obtained before any cancer treatment. This clonotype was sampled from a male donor older than 55 with stage I lung adenocarcinoma.

CDR3 sequence reads: CAWSPSTEPPYF. The CDR3 DNA reads as TGTGCCTGGAGTCCCTCGACAGAACCCCCTTACTTC. The genes are TRBV30 and TRBJ1-2, with D possibly TRBD1 on 5 matching bases. Germline V gene lookup returns CDR1 GTSNPN and CDR2 SVGIG (reference sequence). The CDR3 totals 12 residues.